The 6 T cell receptor beta chains listed next were all sequenced from one sample in a study of blood T cells in healthy people across ages. A second PCR, run for about 6 to 11 cycles, used a sample-barcoded 5' primer plus a J-beta primer mix. TCRdb re-called the 5' RACE reads with MiXCR, one entry per CDR3 protein. The sample shows about 830,000 distinct CDR3 sequences, approximately 67% of them seen only once. Input material: blood. The receptor set was obtained from a man aged 30 to 39 in good health.

The V and J genes are TRBV7-2 and TRBJ2-7; TRBD2 matches 9 bases. The DNA end favors TRBJ2-5, so the J call may be wrong. This CDR3 is 16 amino acids long. The germline V gene has CDR1 SGHTA and CDR2 FQGNSA. CDR3 amino acids: CASSLGRGGRRETQYF. CDR3 nucleotides: TGTGCCAGCAGCTTAGGGCGGGGGGGCCGTAGAGAGACCCAGTACTTC.

The chain couples TRBV27 to TRBJ2-5; a possible D gene is TRBD1 (6 bases). Per germline, CDR1 MNHEY and CDR2 SMNVEV (reference sequence). This CDR3 region has 15 residues. Trimming took off 7 bases at V and 0 bases at J, with 15 bases between the two ends. CDR3 bases: TGTGCCAGCATTTGGGACATGAGGTACCAAGAGACCCAGTACTTC. It yields the protein CASIWDMRYQETQYF.

The chain joins TRBV2 to TRBJ2-7; D remains unclear. Trimming took off 7 bases at V and 10 bases at J, with 17 bases between the two ends. This CDR3 is 12 amino acids long. Germline V lookup: CDR1 SNHLY, CDR2 FYNNEI. The CDR3 sequence: CASMGLLLNQYF. DNA for the CDR3: TGTGCCAGCATGGGTCTTCTTCTTAACCAGTACTTC. Full variable domain (remainder filled in from reference TRBV2 and TRBJ2-7): EPEVTQTPSHQVTQMGQEVILRCVPISNHLYFYWYRQILGQKVEFLVSFYNNEISEKSEIFDDQFSVERPDGSNFTLKIRSTKLEDSAMYFCASMGLLLNQYFGPGTRLTVT.

The rearrangement joins TRBV20-1 to TRBJ2-3; D might be TRBD1 (6 bases). CDR1 DFQATT and CDR2 SNEGSKA come from the germline V gene (reference sequence). The CDR3 covers 18 residues. V was trimmed by 4 bases and J by 5 bases, leaving 28 bases between them. The CDR3 loop reads CSATPIRGKTHWEDTQYF. The CDR3 DNA reads as TGCAGTGCTACTCCAATTAGGGGGAAGACCCACTGGGAAGATACGCAGTATTTT.

The CDR3 nucleotides are TGTGCCAGCAGCCAAGAGGGGCAGGGAAACTATGGCTACACCTTC. This codes for CASSQEGQGNYGYTF. This chain connects TRBV4-2 to TRBJ1-2; weak D call: TRBD1 (5 bases). The CDR3 consists of 15 residues. Germline V gene lookup returns CDR1 LGHNA and CDR2 YNFKEQ. Trimming removed 0 bases from V and 2 bases from J, with 10 bases in between.

The V and J genes are TRBV6-2 or TRBV6-3 and TRBJ2-1, with TRBD2 matching 8 bases. V shed 6 bases and J 8 bases; nucleotides not matched to a gene: 3. From germline, CDR1 is MNHEY and CDR2 SVGEGT. This CDR3 comprises 12 residues. The CDR3 loop is CASRQLADEQFF. As DNA, the CDR3 is TGTGCCAGCAGGCAACTAGCGGATGAGCAGTTCTTC.